These 15 T cell receptor beta chains came from one sample sequenced in a study of lymphopenia after photon versus proton radiotherapy. Sequenced by immunoSEQ multiplex PCR; TCRdb stores in-frame clones only, minus some. The sample comprises under 65,000 clones, approximately 88% of which are singletons, and about 2% rests with the top ten. Sequencing used peripheral blood, obtained from a patient treated with proton-based radiotherapy. The receptors come from a man aged 60 to 69 with pancreatic cancer.

The chain is built from TRBV11-3 and TRBJ2-1; D ambiguous. The CDR3 covers 14 residues. V was shortened by 7 bases and J by 0 bases, with 10 bases between the two germline ends. CDR1 and CDR2 from the germline V gene are SGHNT and YENEEA. CDR3 protein: CASTARNSYNEQFF. CDR3 bases: TGTGCCAGCACGGCGCGGAACTCCTACAATGAGCAGTTCTTC.

This chain links TRBV2 with TRBJ1-6; TRBD1 matches 8 bases. J lost 5 bases, V lost 6 bases, and 6 bases had no gene match. This CDR3 contains 15 residues. CDR1 SNHLY and CDR2 FYNNEI come from the germline V gene. CDR3 DNA sequence: TGTGCCAGCAGCGGGACAGGAGTCGATAATTCACCCCTCCACTTT. Translating gives CASSGTGVDNSPLHF.

The chain employs TRBV2 and TRBJ2-7, with D possibly TRBD2 on 6 matching bases. Germline lookup yields CDR1 SNHLY and CDR2 FYNNEI. V gave up 5 bases and J gave up 0 bases, with 14 bases separating them. The CDR3 has 15 residues. As DNA, the CDR3 is TGTGCCAGCAGTCCCGGCGGGACCCGCTCCTACGAGCAGTACTTC. It translates to CASSPGGTRSYEQYF.

The rearrangement joins TRBV30 to TRBJ2-6, with D unresolved. V was cut by 1 base and J by 0 bases, with 7 bases left in between. Germline CDR1 reads GTSNPN; CDR2 reads SVGIG (reference sequence). CDR3 length: 15 residues. CDR3 residues: CAWSDKSSGANVLTF. Written as DNA, the CDR3 is TGTGCCTGGAGTGATAAGAGCTCTGGGGCCAACGTCCTGACTTTC.

This chain joins TRBV29-1 and TRBJ1-1; tentatively, D is TRBD1 (5 bases). From germline, CDR1 is SQVTM and CDR2 ANQGSEA. CDR3 length equals 14 residues. Trimming took off 3 bases at V and 4 bases at J, with 15 bases between the two ends. Here the CDR3 reads CSVDMGPKSTEAFF. CDR3 coding DNA: TGCAGCGTTGATATGGGGCCGAAGAGCACTGAAGCTTTCTTT.

This chain uses TRBV5-4 with TRBJ2-2; D not certain. The V end lost 4 bases, the J end lost 8 bases, and 12 bases lay between the germline ends. The CDR3 sequence is 13 residues long. Germline V gene sequence: CDR1 SGHNT, CDR2 YYREEE (reference sequence). The CDR3 loop reads CASSALMLGELFF. In nucleotides, the CDR3 is TGTGCCAGCAGCGCCCTGATGTTGGGGGAGCTGTTTTTT.

The V call is TRBV28, the J call TRBJ2-3; 8 positions match TRBD2. The CDR3 contains 15 residues. From germline, CDR1 is MDHEN and CDR2 SYDVKM. Trimming removed 2 bases from V and 4 bases from J; junction bases left unmatched: 5. CDR3 sequence (DNA): TGTGCCAGCAGTTTAATCGCGGGAGGTTCAGATACGCAGTATTTT. This encodes CASSLIAGGSDTQYF.

This clone was picked up a small number of times. The CDR3 coding sequence is TGTGCCAGCTCACCACTAGCGGGAAGCTACGAGCAGTACTTC. It yields the protein CASSPLAGSYEQYF. The chain has TRBV18 and TRBJ2-7; the match to TRBD2 covers 8 bases. Germline assignment: CDR1 KGHSH and CDR2 LQKENI. This CDR3 contains 14 residues. J was trimmed by 3 bases and V by 1 base; bases with no gene match: 2.

The chain joins TRBV29-1 to TRBJ1-1; D is uncertain. This CDR3 has 12 amino acids. Per germline, CDR1 SQVTM and CDR2 ANQGSEA. Trimming stripped 8 bases from V and 1 base from J, with 11 bases between. The CDR3 region has the DNA TGCAGCATATCTACTTGGAACACTGAAGCTTTCTTT. This encodes CSISTWNTEAFF.

The V call is TRBV5-6, the J call TRBJ1-5, with unresolved D. Trimming shortened V by 3 bases and J by 3 bases, and 10 bases separated the two germline ends. In germline, CDR1 is SGHDT, CDR2 YYEEEE. CDR3 length: 14 amino acids. The CDR3 coding sequence is TGTGCCAGCAGCTCTGCGGGTACCAATCAGCCCCAGCATTTT. Its protein is CASSSAGTNQPQHF.

The gene calls are TRBV19 and TRBJ2-2; TRBD1 matches at 9 bases. The CDR3 runs 14 residues. From germline, CDR1 is LNHDA and CDR2 SQIVND (reference sequence). V lost 6 bases, J lost 1 base, and 0 bases stayed unmatched. The CDR3 nucleotides are TGTGCCAGTAGGGACAGGGGGAACACCGGGGAGCTGTTTTTT. It specifies CASRDRGNTGELFF.

V is TRBV11-2 and J is TRBJ2-7; 7 nucleotides align to TRBD2. Germline V gene lookup returns CDR1 SGHAT and CDR2 FQNNGV. This CDR3 contains 16 residues. Trimming at V came to 5 bases and at J to 0 bases, leaving 10 bases not matched to a gene. CDR3 bases: TGTGCCAGCAGCCCCTTCCGGGGGAGGGCCTCCTACGAGCAGTACTTC. It codes for CASSPFRGRASYEQYF. The full variable domain, in which reference TRBV11-2 and TRBJ2-7 provide the parts outside the CDR3, is EAGVAQSPRYKIIEKRQSVAFWCNPISGHATLYWYQQILGQGPKLLIQFQNNGVVDDSQLPKDRFSAERLKGVDSTLKIQPAKLEDSAVYLCASSPFRGRASYEQYFGPGTRLTVT.

The chain combines TRBV11-3 with TRBJ2-1; D is undetermined. Looked up from germline, CDR1 is SGHNT and CDR2 is YENEEA. V gave up 0 bases and J gave up 5 bases, with 11 bases separating them. The CDR3 runs 15 residues. The CDR3 nucleotides are TGTGCCAGCAGCTTAGATCCAATGGTGGACAATGAGCAGTTCTTC. This encodes CASSLDPMVDNEQFF.

The genes are TRBV27 and TRBJ1-1; D is unresolved. From germline, CDR1 is MNHEY and CDR2 SMNVEV (reference sequence). The V end was cut by 6 bases, the J end by 5 bases, with 19 bases between. This CDR3 contains 15 residues. The CDR3, as DNA: TGTGCCAGCAGCTCAAATCGCCAGGCGGAGACTGAAGCTTTCTTT. Translated: CASSSNRQAETEAFF.

This clone has just a few counts. This chain connects TRBV5-1 to TRBJ2-7; TRBD1 is a possible D gene (5 bases). V lost 5 bases, J lost 0 bases, and 12 bases lay in between. This CDR3 has 14 residues. Per the germline V gene, CDR1 is SGHRS and CDR2 is YFSETQ. Here the CDR3 reads CASSHAQGSYEQYF. DNA for the CDR3: TGCGCCAGCAGTCACGCGCAGGGCTCCTACGAGCAGTACTTC. The whole variable domain, filled in from reference TRBV5-1 and TRBJ2-7, reads KAGVTQTPRYLIKTRGQQVTLSCSPISGHRSVSWYQQTPGQGLQFLFEYFSETQRNKGNFPGRFSGRQFSNSRSEMNVSTLELGDSALYLCASSHAQGSYEQYFGPGTRLTVT.